The sequence of this T cell receptor (beta chain) was determined in a study of OX40 agonist ivuxolimab in advanced cancers. Overall study context: Three dose-escalation patients had partial responses: one with hepatocellular carcinoma and two with cutaneous melanoma. Study-level results: The expanded peripheral T cells' antigen specificity was not determined.

Measured with immunoSEQ multiplex PCR; TCRdb has only the in-frame clones, and not every one. Of tens of thousands of clones listed, less than 85% are singletons. Points on this clone: Its antigen is undetermined.

Drawing of blood for sampling happened at baseline, at cycle 4 day 1, and at cycle 7 day 1. This CDR3 comprises 17 residues. Germline CDR1 SGDLS, CDR2 YYNGEE. Trimming removed 4 bases at V and 4 bases at J, with 21 bases between. Material: CD4+ or CD8+ T cells sorted from blood, obtained in a trial of the OX40 agonist ivuxolimab. The sequence came from an adult with an advanced solid tumor such as melanoma, head and neck, liver or kidney cancer. V gene TRBV9 combines with J gene TRBJ1-3; possibly TRBD1 for D (6 bases). The CDR3: CASSTGAGGAVGNTIYF. The CDR3 region has the DNA TGTGCCAGCAGCACCGGAGCGGGGGGCGCGGTGGGAAACACCATATATTTT. The full variable domain, in which reference TRBV9 and TRBJ1-3 provide the parts outside the CDR3, is DSGVTQTPKHLITATGQRVTLRCSPRSGDLSVYWYQQSLDQGLQFLIQYYNGEERAKGNILERFSAQQFPDLHSELNLSSLELGDSALYFCASSTGAGGAVGNTIYFGEGSWLTVV.